This entry features one T cell receptor (beta chain) sequence. Its antigen is not identified. This entry is derived from a study of cytomegalovirus exposure and HLA in healthy donors. Whole-study findings and limits: Earlier analysis yielded a pattern in which most TCR beta V segments were productive about 90% or about 30% of the time. For cytomegalovirus status, the classifier reportedly gave diagnoses with high specificity and sensitivity. The study flagged 150 to 200 TCR beta chains as cytomegalovirus-associated.

The study ran its PCR with 60 Vbeta and 13 Jbeta primers. Measured with immunoSEQ multiplex PCR; TCRdb has only the in-frame clones, and not every one. The sample carries over 150,000 clones, approximately 80% recorded once. This CDR3 has 10 amino acids. Per the germline V gene, CDR1 is KGHSH and CDR2 is LQKENI. V was trimmed by 5 bases and J by 11 bases, leaving 9 bases between them. What was sequenced was PBMCs. The TCR sequence derives from a man aged 18 to 30 in good health and CMV-seropositive. The gene calls are TRBV18 and TRBJ1-1; D gene uncertain. DNA for the CDR3: TGTGCCAGCTCAGTGGGGAGCGCTTTCTTT. Its translation: CASSVGSAFF.